This T cell receptor (beta chain) was sequenced during a study of response to subunit inactivated influenza vaccine. General study findings and limits: Authors suggested each seasonal influenza vaccination recruits few new T cells.

This clonotype was detected a few times. Its specificity is unknown. TCRdb used MiXCR to reprocess the RT-PCR reads, holding one entry per CDR3 protein. Among roughly 180,000 distinct CDR3 sequences listed, roughly 8.7% were seen once. Per germline, CDR1 MNHEY and CDR2 SVGEGT. V lost 7 bases to trimming and J lost 6 bases; unmatched junction nucleotides: 8. This CDR3 comprises 14 residues. The chain carries TRBV6-2 or TRBV6-3 and TRBJ2-1; 8 bases fit TRBD2. This receptor was taken from a middle-aged man who received an inactivated influenza vaccine. Sequencing was performed on non-naive T cells sorted from PBMCs, taken on the day of vaccination. The CDR3 region is CASTRAGAFNEQFF. The DNA of the CDR3 is TGTGCCAGCACACGAGCGGGGGCCTTCAATGAGCAGTTCTTC.